Each of the 8 T cell receptor beta chains below was sequenced from the same sample in a study of CD8 T cells in ankylosing spondylitis. General study results and limits: What appeared characteristic of ankylosing spondylitis blood was a TCR beta motif of several highly homologous variants.

TCRdb re-called the 5' RACE reads with MiXCR, one entry per CDR3 protein. The sample carries some 450,000 distinct CDR3 sequences, more than 15% recorded once. No antigen is known for these receptors. The sequenced material came from blood, either unsorted or a sorted T cell fraction (not recorded which). These receptors were collected from a male donor with ankylosing spondylitis.

The chain is built from TRBV3-1 and TRBJ1-2; TRBD1 aligns across 9 bases. The V gene's germline CDR1 is LGHDT and CDR2 YNNKEL (reference sequence). V was clipped by 3 bases and J by 6 bases; unmatched bases: 5. This CDR3 comprises 14 residues. The CDR3 nucleotides are TGTGCCAGCAGCCATGCAACAGGGGGCGATGGCTACACCTTC. This encodes CASSHATGGDGYTF.

The chain uses TRBV4-1 and TRBJ1-4, with 7 bases fitting TRBD1. This CDR3 spans 15 amino acids. Germline V gene data show CDR1 as MGHRA and CDR2 as YSYEKL. J gave up 7 bases and V 1 base, and 6 bases lay outside the gene matches. The CDR3 region is CASSQGGQWGEKLFF. The CDR3 DNA reads TGCGCCAGCAGCCAAGGGGGACAGTGGGGTGAAAAACTGTTTTTT.

In its sample, this clonotype was seen a few times. This chain links TRBV5-4 with TRBJ2-6; D gene ambiguous. The CDR3 runs to 13 residues. Trimming pared 6 bases from V and 4 bases from J, leaving 8 bases between. Germline V gene data show CDR1 as SGHNT and CDR2 as YYREEE (reference sequence). CDR3 DNA sequence: TGTGCCAGCACAGTCGCGGGGGCCAACGTCCTGACTTTC. Its translation: CASTVAGANVLTF. Variable domain in full (rest from reference TRBV5-4 and TRBJ2-6): ETGVTQSPTHLIKTRGQQVTLRCSSQSGHNTVSWYQQALGQGPQFIFQYYREEENGRGNFPPRFSGLQFPNYSSELNVNALELDDSALYLCASTVAGANVLTFGAGSRLTVL.

The V call is TRBV9, the J call TRBJ1-1; a weak D match, TRBD1 (6 bases). The CDR3 runs to 14 residues. CDR1 and CDR2 from the germline V gene are SGDLS and YYNGEE. The V end was cut by 3 bases, the J end by 4 bases, with 13 bases between. The CDR3 DNA follows: TGTGCCAGCAGCGCCCGAGGGGGAGCCACTGAAGCTTTCTTT. Its protein product is CASSARGGATEAFF.

In its sample, this clonotype was seen a few times. J is TRBJ2-1 and V is TRBV15; 15 nucleotides match TRBD2. The germline gives CDR1 LNHNV, CDR2 YYDKDF (reference sequence). V shed 1 base, J shed 4 bases, and the junction held 2 bases outside the gene matches. CDR3 length: 17 amino acids. The CDR3 DNA reads as TGTGCCACCAGCAGAGGAGGGACTAGCGGGAGGTACAATGAGCAGTTCTTC. Translating it yields CATSRGGTSGRYNEQFF.

This chain links TRBV5-1 with TRBJ2-1; no firm D call. V was pared by 2 bases and J by 2 bases, with 5 bases between. The CDR3 length is 13 residues. Germline V gene lookup returns CDR1 SGHRS and CDR2 YFSETQ. The CDR3, as DNA: TGCGCCAGCAGCTTTGTAGCCTACAATGAGCAGTTCTTC. Its translation is CASSFVAYNEQFF.

This clonotype was observed a few times. The chain carries TRBV28 and TRBJ2-3; TRBD1 matches at 8 bases. This CDR3 spans 15 amino acids. Germline V lookup: CDR1 MDHEN, CDR2 SYDVKM. The J segment lost 4 bases and the V segment lost 3 bases, leaving 6 bases of the junction unmatched. The CDR3, as DNA: TGTGCCAGCAGTTTGCGATCAGGGGGCTCAGATACGCAGTATTTT. Its protein product is CASSLRSGGSDTQYF.

Only a few counts were recorded for this clonotype. The V gene is TRBV5-1, the J gene TRBJ2-1; 9 positions match TRBD2. The CDR3 covers 15 residues. V dropped 0 bases and J dropped 6; count of bases not matched to a gene: 4. CDR1 is SGHRS, CDR2 YFSETQ, per germline. Here the CDR3 reads CASSLVAGALNEQFF. The CDR3 coding sequence is TGCGCCAGCAGCTTGGTAGCGGGGGCCCTCAATGAGCAGTTCTTC.